These T cell receptor beta chains were read from a single sample in a study of blood T cells in healthy people across ages. One entry per CDR3 protein results from TCRdb running MiXCR on the 5' RACE reads. The sample lists 800,000 to 1,000,000 distinct CDR3 sequences; under 50% were seen once. The sequenced sample consisted of blood. The origin of the receptors is a man aged 25-45 years in good health. The CDR3 runs from the conserved cysteine through the conserved F or W. The order of the fields is V gene, CDR3 protein.

TRBV9	CASSTRTYSEQFF
TRBV20-1	CSAINRGGREKLFF
TRBV6-5	CASGEIDTQYF
TRBV12-3/TRBV12-4	CASSFQQGIYEQYF
TRBV7-2	CASSAGRQGSYEQYF
TRBV12-3/TRBV12-4	CASSRRSMNSPLHF
TRBV20-1	CSAREAGGPGGDTQYF
TRBV4-1	CASSQEGASSQEAQYF
TRBV12-3/TRBV12-4	CASSSGQDYTDTQYF
TRBV5-1	CASSLLDRDNSPLHF
TRBV5-1	CASSTDFYEQYF
TRBV28	CASQGTGPNSPLHF
TRBV5-1	CASSLEVGKDEQFF
TRBV20-1	CSARDGRRPHNEQFF
TRBV19	CASGEVQPQHF
TRBV2	CASSRQGIPNEKLFF